The 32 T cell receptor beta chains presented below share a single source sample, sequenced in a study of type 1 and type 2 diabetes patients (dated by TCRdb to the mid-2010s). Sequenced on an Illumina MiSeq. For TCRbeta CDR3 amplification, the template was genomic DNA taken from the sorted T cell subsets. Multiplex PCR with 30 forward and 13 reverse primers amplified the TCRbeta CDR3 region. TCRdb reworked the public reads: Q25 trimming with fastp, MiXCR clone assembly, productive beta chains retained. Each CDR3 protein gets just one entry, which takes the most common genes and DNA from the rows behind it. Present in this sample are about 290,000 distinct CDR3 sequences, over 45% of which were seen just once. The top ten clones comprise roughly an eighth of the sample. Input material: peripheral blood mononuclear cells (PBMCs). These receptors originate from a man aged 18 to 29 with type 2 diabetes.

This clonotype has a handful of counts. The genes are TRBV2 and TRBJ2-7; tentative D call: TRBD2 (6 bases). Trimming cost V 6 bases and J 5 bases, with 20 bases left between them. From germline, CDR1 is SNHLY and CDR2 FYNNEI. CDR3 length: 15 amino acids. The CDR3 coding sequence is TGTGCCAGCAGGCGGGGTTTGGACCCGAGGAACGAGCAGTACTTC. Translation: CASRRGLDPRNEQYF.

In its sample, this clonotype was seen a few times. V gene TRBV20-1 combines with J gene TRBJ2-1; a possible D gene is TRBD1 (5 bases). The CDR3 loop spans 12 amino acids. Germline lookup yields CDR1 DFQATT and CDR2 SNEGSKA (reference sequence). V was trimmed by 7 bases and J by 2 bases, leaving 9 bases between them. CDR3 in DNA: TGCAGTGGGACACGCACCTACAATGAGCAGTTCTTC. Protein: CSGTRTYNEQFF.

This clonotype has just a few counts. This chain joins TRBV20-1 and TRBJ2-1, with D hard to call. CDR1 and CDR2 from the germline V gene are DFQATT and SNEGSKA (reference sequence). V was pared by 7 bases and J by 9 bases, with 16 bases between. There are 12 residues in the CDR3. CDR3 DNA: TGCAGTGTCCCCCAAGGTTGGAGTGAGCAGTTCTTC. Amino acids: CSVPQGWSEQFF.

CDR3 nucleotides: TGTGCCAGTACACGGGAAGTAGCCACTGAAGCTTTCTTT. Encoded protein: CASTREVATEAFF. The chain has TRBV6-1 and TRBJ1-1; D unresolved. Between the trimmed V and J ends, which lost 9 bases and 4 bases, there was a span of 15 bases. The CDR3 totals 13 residues. CDR1 MNHNS and CDR2 SASEGT come from the germline V gene.

Comment on this clonotype: One junction end disagrees with the germline gene, perhaps due to a read error. This rearrangement joins TRBV7-6 to TRBJ2-6; D gene uncertain. CDR1 and CDR2 from the germline V gene are SGHVS and FNYEAQ. The CDR3 is 16 residues long. For the CDR3, the DNA is TGTGCCAGCAGCTTTCTAGGCGGCTCTGGGACCAACGTCCTGACTTTC. It is translated as CASSFLGGSGTNVLTF.

The V call is TRBV7-8, the J call TRBJ2-2, with D perhaps given as TRBD1 or TRBD2 (5 bases each). Between the trimmed V and J ends, which lost 5 bases and 8 bases, there was a span of 15 bases. The CDR3 covers 14 residues. Germline V gene sequence: CDR1 SGHVS, CDR2 FQNEAQ. DNA of the CDR3: TGTGCCAGCAGCCCAGAGAGGGGTCGGGGGGAGCTGTTTTTT. It is translated as CASSPERGRGELFF.

Points on this clonotype: Relative to the germline gene, one junction end is altered; a read error may explain this. The V and J genes are TRBV19 and TRBJ1-1; D gene unclear. The CDR3 length is 13 residues. Germline V gives CDR1 LNHDA, CDR2 SQIVND (reference sequence). CDR3 residues: CASSIKANTGAFF. The CDR3 region has the DNA TGTGCCAGTAGTATAAAAGCGAACACTGGAGCTTTCTTT.

The V and J genes are TRBV2 and TRBJ2-7, with 8 bases lining up with TRBD1. Trimming cost V 5 bases and J 3 bases; bases outside gene matches: 15. The CDR3 contains 17 residues. Germline CDR1 reads SNHLY; CDR2 reads FYNNEI. The CDR3, as DNA: TGTGCCAGCAGTCTTCTTACCGGGACAGGACCCAACTACGAGCAGTACTTC. Its protein product is CASSLLTGTGPNYEQYF.

Only one count was recorded for this clonotype. The genes are TRBV30 and TRBJ2-5; 11 bases line up with TRBD2. Germline CDR1 GTSNPN, CDR2 SVGIG (reference sequence). The J segment lost 4 bases and the V segment lost 5 bases, leaving 3 bases of the junction unmatched. The CDR3 spans 13 residues. CDR3 nucleotide sequence: TGTGCCTGGCGTCTAGCGGGAGGAGAGACCCAGTACTTC. This encodes CAWRLAGGETQYF.

V gene TRBV7-2 combines with J gene TRBJ1-2; 8 bases agree with TRBD1. V dropped 5 bases and J dropped 4; count of bases not matched to a gene: 12. Germline CDR1 and CDR2: SGHTA and FQGNSA. The CDR3 spans 16 residues. CDR3 residues: CASSPRLDRVSYGYTF. The CDR3 nucleotides read TGTGCCAGCAGCCCGAGACTGGACAGGGTTAGCTATGGCTACACCTTC.

V usage is TRBV27 and J usage is TRBJ2-1; 11 positions agree with TRBD2. The CDR3 contains 14 residues. CDR1 is MNHEY, CDR2 SMNVEV, per germline (reference sequence). DNA for the CDR3: TGTCCCACTAAAAGACTAGCGGGGAACAATGAGCAGTTCTTC. It is translated as CPTKRLAGNNEQFF.

This chain links TRBV12-3 or TRBV12-4 with TRBJ1-1; perhaps TRBD1 as D (6 bases). The CDR3 has 11 amino acids. V was clipped by 3 bases and J by 11 bases, with 10 bases between them. The CDR3 spells CASSLRGGAFF. CDR3 sequence (DNA): TGTGCCAGCAGTTTGAGAGGGGGGGCTTTCTTT.

The chain employs TRBV20-1 and TRBJ2-7; 9 nucleotides agree with TRBD2. The CDR3 totals 14 residues. Per germline, CDR1 DFQATT and CDR2 SNEGSKA (reference sequence). Trimming took 3 bases from V and 4 from J; bases not matched to a gene: 7. The CDR3 loop is CSARSAGGLYEQYF. The CDR3, as DNA: TGCAGTGCTAGGAGCGCGGGAGGGCTGTACGAGCAGTACTTC.

On this clonotype: The germline gene is not matched at one end of the junction; a read error may be the cause. The chain has TRBV19 and TRBJ1-1, with no clear D. CDR1 and CDR2 (germline): LNHDA, SQIVND (reference sequence). The CDR3 is 13 amino acids. CDR3 in amino acids: CAQSGAPAGEAIF. The DNA of the CDR3 is TGTGCCCAGAGTGGAGCCCCAGCAGGCGAAGCTATCTTT. The complete variable domain, with remaining parts taken from reference TRBV19 and TRBJ1-1, reads DGGITQSPKYLFRKEGQNVTLSCEQNLNHDAMYWYRQDPGQGLRLIYYSQIVNDFQKGDIAEGYSVSREKKESFPLTVTSAQKNPTAFYLCAQSGAPAGEAIFGQGTRLTVV.

J is TRBJ1-5 and V is TRBV2; D may be TRBD1 (5 bases). This CDR3 has 16 residues. V lost 8 bases and J lost 1, with 18 bases in between. Looked up from germline, CDR1 is SNHLY and CDR2 is FYNNEI. The CDR3 DNA reads TGTGCCAGCGGTAGGCCAGGGAGAAGCAGCAATCAGCCCCAGCATTTT. Translation gives CASGRPGRSSNQPQHF.

V usage is TRBV19 and J usage is TRBJ1-5; maybe TRBD1 (6 bases). The CDR3 runs to 15 residues. V lost 7 bases and J 1 base, leaving 14 bases between the germline ends. The germline V gene has CDR1 LNHDA and CDR2 SQIVND (reference sequence). CDR3 DNA sequence: TGTGCCAGTACTAAGACGGGGGCCAGCAATCAGCCCCAGCATTTT. Translating gives CASTKTGASNQPQHF.

This chain uses TRBV5-6 with TRBJ2-7, with 7 bases lining up with TRBD2. The DNA end lines up better with TRBJ2-1; the J call may be wrong. The CDR3 loop spans 16 amino acids. From germline, CDR1 is SGHDT and CDR2 YYEEEE. The CDR3 DNA follows: TGTGCCAGCAGCTCGGCGCAGACTAGCTTCAGCAATGAGCAGTTCTTC. This translates into CASSSAQTSFSNEQFF.

This clonotype was observed a handful of times. The rearrangement links TRBV9 to TRBJ2-5, with D possibly being TRBD2 (6 bases). The CDR3 loop spans 15 amino acids. Between the trimmed V and J ends, which lost 4 bases and 5 bases, there was a span of 18 bases. Germline loops: CDR1 SGDLS, CDR2 YYNGEE. CDR3 amino acids: CASSKGTEGMETQYF. In DNA, the CDR3 is TGTGCCAGCAGCAAGGGGACGGAGGGCATGGAGACCCAGTACTTC.

A note on this clonotype: Germline and junction disagree at one end, which may indicate a read error. The V gene is TRBV10-1, the J gene TRBJ1-2, with D uncertain. There are 12 residues in the CDR3. Germline CDR1 is WNHNN and CDR2 is SYGVQD (reference sequence). CDR3 loop: CASTTSGYGYTF. The CDR3, as DNA: TGTGCCAGCACCACCAGTGGGTATGGCTACACCTTC.

This chain connects TRBV10-1 to TRBJ2-5, with 8 bases lining up with TRBD1. This CDR3 has 14 residues. With V trimmed by 6 bases and J by 1 base, 4 bases remained unmatched. CDR1 and CDR2 (germline): WNHNN, SYGVQD (reference sequence). The DNA of the CDR3 is TGCGCCAGCAGCGATACAGGGGGCCAAGAGACCCAGTACTTC. Residues: CASSDTGGQETQYF.

This clonotype was seen more than once but under ten times. The chain carries TRBV25-1 and TRBJ2-3; 8 nucleotides line up with TRBD2. The germline CDR1 and CDR2 sequences are MGHDK and SYGVNS. V lost 4 bases to trimming and J lost 3 bases; unmatched junction nucleotides: 12. This CDR3 is built from 17 residues. In DNA form, the CDR3 reads TGTGCCAGCAGTGCATCCCCGGGACTAGGAAGGACAGATACGCAGTATTTT. It yields the protein CASSASPGLGRTDTQYF.

The rearrangement joins TRBV12-3 or TRBV12-4 to TRBJ1-6; TRBD1 matches at 8 bases. This CDR3 spans 13 amino acids. V lost 6 bases and J lost 8; bases outside the gene matches: 3. In nucleotides, the CDR3 is TGTGCCAGCAGCCAGGACAGGGATTCACCCCTCCACTTT. It specifies CASSQDRDSPLHF.

V and J are TRBV6-1 and TRBJ1-6; 11 bases are a match to TRBD1. V was pared by 7 bases and J by 4 bases, with 6 bases of the junction left unmatched. Germline CDR1 reads MNHNS; CDR2 reads SASEGT. The CDR3 contains 16 residues. This CDR3 is CASILGQGAYNSPLHF. The CDR3 region has the DNA TGTGCCAGCATCTTAGGACAGGGGGCTTATAATTCACCCCTCCACTTT.

V is TRBV10-1 and J is TRBJ2-7; weak D call: TRBD2 (5 bases). Germline V gene sequence: CDR1 WNHNN, CDR2 SYGVQD (reference sequence). This CDR3 spans 13 amino acids. With 8 bases removed from V and 6 bases from J, the gap between germline ends came to 17 bases. CDR3 sequence: CASRGHIGGEQYF. DNA for the CDR3: TGCGCCAGCCGGGGTCACATCGGCGGCGAGCAGTACTTC.

V usage is TRBV18 and J usage is TRBJ2-7; 7 nucleotides agree with TRBD1. CDR1 is KGHSH, CDR2 LQKENI, per germline. The CDR3 spans 13 residues. The J segment lost 1 base and the V segment lost 6 bases, leaving 3 bases of the junction unmatched. CDR3 loop: CASSIQGSYEQYF. The CDR3 bases are TGTGCCAGCTCCATACAGGGGTCCTACGAGCAGTACTTC.

The chain recombines TRBV27 with TRBJ2-3; weak D call: TRBD1 (5 bases). V was clipped by 10 bases and J by 5 bases, with 16 bases between them. The germline CDR1 and CDR2 sequences are MNHEY and SMNVEV (reference sequence). The CDR3 is 13 amino acids. The CDR3 sequence is CATSRTIGDTQYF. The CDR3 nucleotides are TGTGCCACATCCCGGACAATTGGAGATACGCAGTATTTT.

The chain recombines TRBV5-4 with TRBJ2-7; possibly TRBD2 for D (6 bases). This CDR3 is built from 13 residues. Germline V gene data show CDR1 as SGHNT and CDR2 as YYREEE (reference sequence). Trimming cost V 2 bases and J 4 bases, with 10 bases left between them. The CDR3 region is CASSFGEAYEQYF. The CDR3 bases are TGTGCCAGCAGCTTCGGGGAGGCATACGAGCAGTACTTC.

Of note for this clonotype: This may arise from a read error, as a much more abundant clone is one base away. V gene TRBV2 combines with J gene TRBJ1-4, with D unresolved. CDR3 size: 14 residues. Germline CDR1 SNHLY, CDR2 FYNNEI. Trimming took off 3 bases at V and 12 bases at J, with 17 bases between the two ends. CDR3 nucleotides: TGTGCCAGCAGTGACCGTAGCAGTTGGGCAGAACTGTTTTTT. It is translated as CASSDRSSWAELFF.

This clonotype was detected a few times. Germline is not matched at one junction end, which may reflect a read error. V gene TRBV7-9 combines with J gene TRBJ2-2; no clear D. Per germline, CDR1 SEHNR and CDR2 FQNEAQ (reference sequence). CDR3 length: 18 amino acids. The CDR3 protein is CASSLRSSGLGVPGELFF. CDR3 in DNA: TGTGCTAGCAGCTTAAGAAGTTCTGGGTTAGGTGTTCCCGGGGAGCTGTTTTTT.

The chain joins TRBV28 to TRBJ2-7; 8 bases map to TRBD1. The J call may not be correct, given that the DNA end is closer to TRBJ2-5. The CDR3 runs to 15 residues. CDR1 is MDHEN and CDR2 is SYDVKM in the germline V gene. The CDR3: CASSLGSRGLETQYF. CDR3 DNA: TGTGCCAGCAGCCTCGGTTCCAGGGGGCTTGAGACCCAGTACTTC.

The genes are TRBV30 and TRBJ2-3, with D perhaps TRBD1 or TRBD2 (6 bases each). The CDR3 is 15 amino acids. CDR1 is GTSNPN and CDR2 is SVGIG in the germline V gene (reference sequence). V was clipped by 4 bases and J by 1 base, with 15 bases between them. CDR3 amino acids: CAWKSLRGGTDTQYF. CDR3 nucleotide sequence: TGTGCCTGGAAAAGTTTGAGGGGGGGCACAGATACGCAGTATTTT.

The chain is built from TRBV7-6 and TRBJ1-5; D is ambiguous. Germline V gene data show CDR1 as SGHVS and CDR2 as FNYEAQ. V shed 2 bases and J shed 6 bases, with 14 bases lying between them. The CDR3 is 15 amino acids. CDR3 bases: TGTGCCAGCAGCTTACCGGTCAGTGTGGGTCAGCCCCAGCATTTT. Residues: CASSLPVSVGQPQHF. Full variable domain (missing parts from reference TRBV7-6 and TRBJ1-5): GAGVSQSPRYKVTKRGQDVALRCDPISGHVSLYWYRQALGQGPEFLTYFNYEAQQDKSGLPNDRFSAERPEGSISTLTIQRTEQRDSAMYRCASSLPVSVGQPQHFGDGTRLSIL.